The sequence of this TCR beta chain was determined in a study of immune evolution from preneoplasia to lung adenocarcinoma. Study-level information: HLA loss of heterozygosity: around 6.5% AIS, about 15% MIA, roughly 30% ADC, none AAH.

The CDR3 covers 14 residues. The germline V gene has CDR1 SGHKS and CDR2 YYEKEE (reference sequence). V lost 0 bases, J lost 2 bases, and 7 bases lay in between. Nucleic acids came from premalignant or tumor cells enriched by macro-dissection. Method: immunoSEQ multiplex PCR; TCRdb's copy keeps in-frame clones and lacks some. The data contain a few thousand clones, approximately 82% of them singletons. V usage is TRBV5-5 and J usage is TRBJ2-3; D not resolved. The sample was FFPE minimally invasive lung adenocarcinoma tissue. This receptor was obtained from a person aged 60-80 years with lung adenocarcinoma. In nucleotides, the CDR3 is TGTGCCAGCAGCTTGGGGGCCTACACAGATACGCAGTATTTT. It yields the protein CASSLGAYTDTQYF.